Listed below are T cell receptor beta chains from one sample, sequenced in a study of early T cells in non-severe SARS-CoV-2 infection. TCRdb reprocessed the 5' RACE reads via MiXCR and lists one record per CDR3 protein. The data hold approximately 81,000 distinct CDR3 sequences, with under 15% observed a single time. Sample: whole blood. All receptors come from an adult who was a healthcare worker with PCR-confirmed SARS-CoV-2 infection or an uninfected control (not recorded which). Each CDR3 is given with its conserved first and last residue. A D gene is named only where the DNA matches it firmly. The size field is filled for only some rows; it gives once, few, many or a size class.

size: few
J: TRBJ2-5
V: TRBV2
D: TRBD1
DNA: TGTGCCAGCAGTGGAAAGACAGGGCCCCAAGAGACCCAGTACTTC
CDR3: CASSGKTGPQETQYF

size: many
J: TRBJ2-6
V: TRBV30
D: TRBD1
DNA: TGTGCCTGGGGTACAGGGGCTGGGGCCAACGTCCTGACTTTC
CDR3: CAWGTGAGANVLTF

size: NA
J: TRBJ1-2
V: TRBV5-4
D: TRBD1
DNA: TGTGCCAGCAGCTTGAGACAGGGAGATGGCTACACCTTC
CDR3: CASSLRQGDGYTF

size: NA
J: TRBJ2-1
V: TRBV24-1
D: TRBD2
DNA: TGTGCCACCAGTGACCCAATGGGGCCTGGCGTTAGCGGGAGGGCCGGCAATGAGCAGTTCTTC
CDR3: CATSDPMGPGVSGRAGNEQFF

size: few
J: TRBJ1-5
V: TRBV6-1
D: NA
DNA: TGTGCCAGCAGTGACCAGGGTGGGAGCAATCAGCCCCAGCATTTT
CDR3: CASSDQGGSNQPQHF

size: few
J: TRBJ2-5
V: TRBV11-2
D: TRBD2
DNA: TGTGCCAGCAGGACTAGCGACCAAGAGACCCAGTACTTC
CDR3: CASRTSDQETQYF

size: NA
J: TRBJ1-3
V: TRBV3-1
D: NA
DNA: TGTGCCAGCAGTACCCGGGCCTCCTCTGGAAACACCATATATTTT
CDR3: CASSTRASSGNTIYF

size: NA
J: TRBJ2-7
V: TRBV20-1
D: NA
DNA: TGCAGTGCTGGGCGAGGAGGTTCCTACGAGCAGTACTTC
CDR3: CSAGRGGSYEQYF

size: few
J: TRBJ1-3
V: TRBV5-1
D: NA
DNA: TGCGCCAGCAGCCACGGAGGCGGTTCTGGAAACACCATATATTTT
CDR3: CASSHGGGSGNTIYF

size: NA
J: TRBJ1-3
V: TRBV7-3
D: NA
DNA: TGTGCCAGCAGCTTTATGGGTGGGCCGAGGATCCCTACCGGCACCATATATTTT
CDR3: CASSFMGGPRIPTGTIYF

size: many
J: TRBJ2-1
V: TRBV9
D: TRBD1
DNA: TGTGCCAGCAGCGTAGTTCCAAACAGGGGAGAAGGAGGTGAGCAGTTCTTC
CDR3: CASSVVPNRGEGGEQFF

size: NA
J: TRBJ1-2
V: TRBV28
D: TRBD1
DNA: TGTGCCAGCAGAACCGGGACAGGGGGTAACTATGGCTACACCTTC
CDR3: CASRTGTGGNYGYTF

size: few
J: TRBJ1-2
V: TRBV7-9
D: TRBD1
DNA: TGTGCCAGCAGCCGACAGGGGTCCATCTATGGCTACACCTTC
CDR3: CASSRQGSIYGYTF

size: few
J: TRBJ2-7
V: TRBV28
D: TRBD1
DNA: TGTGCCAGCACCAGGACAGGGAAAGGGGGGGAGCAGTACTTC
CDR3: CASTRTGKGGEQYF

size: NA
J: TRBJ1-2
V: TRBV29-1
D: NA
DNA: TGCAGCGTTGAATGGTTACAGACCTCCTATGGCTACACCTTC
CDR3: CSVEWLQTSYGYTF